The clone carrying this T cell receptor (beta chain) came up a few times. These data come from a study of shared clonotypes between healthy human individuals. Germline CDR1 is MDHEN and CDR2 is SYDVKM. CDR3 length equals 14 residues. With 5 bases removed from V and 0 bases from J, the gap between germline ends came to 10 bases. The protocol was immunoSEQ multiplex PCR, while the TCRdb copy is restricted to in-frame clones and leaves out a portion. Of some 2,500,000 clones listed, roughly 93% are singletons. The rearrangement links TRBV28 to TRBJ1-1, with D unclear. Sequencing input: naive CD4+ T cells from PBMCs. Noted subset: CD45RA+ positively selected. This TCR was recovered from a man aged 18 to 30 in good health. Some clones in this sample may be carry-over from other donors' samples. The DNA of the CDR3 is TGTGCCAGCAGTACGCGGGGTATGAACACTGAAGCTTTCTTT. Protein product: CASSTRGMNTEAFF. Full variable domain (rest looked up from reference TRBV28 and TRBJ1-1): DVKVTQSSRYLVKRTGEKVFLECVQDMDHENMFWYRQDPGLGLRLIYFSYDVKMKEKGDIPEGYSVSREKKERFSLILESASTNQTSMYLCASSTRGMNTEAFFGQGTRLTVV.